These T cell receptor beta chains were read from a single sample in a study of cytomegalovirus exposure and HLA in healthy donors. The data were produced by immunoSEQ multiplex PCR, yet TCRdb's version contains in-frame clones alone and is incomplete. The sample contains more than 85,000 clones, about nine tenths of which appear only once. The source material was PBMCs. All receptors derive from a woman between 18 and 29 years old in good health and CMV-seronegative. The CDR3 runs from the conserved cysteine through the conserved F or W. A D gene is named only where the DNA matches it firmly. Some rows have no size entry. The others give once, few or many, or a class for an expanded clone.

D	V	J	size	DNA	CDR3
.	TRBV6-5	TRBJ1-5	.	TGTGCCAGCAGTTACGGCAGGGGTAAGCCCCAGCATTTT	CASSYGRGKPQHF
TRBD1	TRBV7-8	TRBJ2-5	.	TGTGCCAGCAGCTCAGGGGGCGTTAGAGAGACCCAGTACTTC	CASSSGGVRETQYF
.	TRBV15	TRBJ1-1	.	TGTGCCACCGCCAGTCCGATGAACACTGAAGCTTTCTTT	CATASPMNTEAFF
TRBD2	TRBV4-1	TRBJ2-7	.	TGCGCCAGCAGCCACGGGACTAGCGCCTACGAGCAGTACTTC	CASSHGTSAYEQYF
.	TRBV19	TRBJ1-2	.	TGTGCCAGTAGTCTCTGGGCCAGAGCAAACTACACCTTC	CASSLWARANYTF
.	TRBV7-9	TRBJ1-2	once	TGTGCCAGCAGCTTAGATGAGGGCCCGCAGGGCTACACCTTC	CASSLDEGPQGYTF
.	TRBV4-3	TRBJ1-5	.	TGCGCCAGCAGCCAACGCAGGGGAAATCAGCCCCAGCATTTT	CASSQRRGNQPQHF
TRBD1	TRBV11-2	TRBJ2-2	.	TGTGCCAGCAGCTTACGGACAGGGGGCACCGGGGAGCTGTTTTTT	CASSLRTGGTGELFF
.	TRBV27	TRBJ2-3	.	TGTGCCAGCAGCCTCGGGGATACGCAGTATTTT	CASSLGDTQYF
TRBD2	TRBV5-1	TRBJ2-1	.	TGCGCCAGCAGCCCGGGACTAGCCGGGAGCTCCTACAATGAGCAGTTCTTC	CASSPGLAGSSYNEQFF
.	TRBV19	TRBJ1-2	.	TGTGCCAGCCTATTCAAAACAGGGTGGGCTAACTATGGCTACACCTTC	CASLFKTGWANYGYTF
.	TRBV6-5	TRBJ1-5	.	TGTGCCAGCAGCCGAGGGATGGTTCAGCCCCAGCATTTT	CASSRGMVQPQHF
TRBD1	TRBV10-2	TRBJ2-5	.	TGCGCCAGCTGGACAGGGCCCGGAGGGGAGACCCAGTACTTC	CASWTGPGGETQYF